Listed below are T cell receptor beta chains from one sample, sequenced in a study of CD8+ T cells in alopecia areata. Here immunoSEQ multiplex PCR was the method, and the copy in TCRdb shows in-frame clones only, minus some. The table has about 140,000 clones, around four fifths seen once; the top ten hold more than 20%. The starting material was CD8+ T cells sorted from blood, obtained at week 4, from a patient treated with tofacitinib. These receptors came from a human donor with alopecia areata. Each CDR3 is given with its conserved first and last residue. D genes are given only for firm matches. Size is stated for part of the rows, as once, few or many counts, or as a class when the clone is expanded.

J gene | clone size | V gene | D gene | CDR3 DNA | CDR3 protein
TRBJ2-1 | - | TRBV6-5 | - | TGTGCCAGCAGTACCCCCGACACCCAATACAATGAGCAGTTCTTC | CASSTPDTQYNEQFF
TRBJ1-1 | few | TRBV4-1 | TRBD1 | TGCGCCAGCAGCCACCCATCGGGACAGCCGAACACTGAAGCTTTCTTT | CASSHPSGQPNTEAFF
TRBJ2-7 | few | TRBV4-2 | TRBD2 | TGTGCCAGCAGCCAAGAGGGGACCGGGGGGTGGACCTACGAGCAGTACTTC | CASSQEGTGGWTYEQYF
TRBJ2-3 | few | TRBV6-4 | - | TGTGCCAGCAGTGACTCAGAAGGTACTACAGATACGCAGTATTTT | CASSDSEGTTDTQYF
TRBJ2-7 | - | TRBV7-9 | - | TGTGCCAGCAGCTTAGTGTCTTACGCTATGGGCGAGCAGTACTTC | CASSLVSYAMGEQYF
TRBJ2-7 | - | TRBV29-1 | - | TGCAGCGTTGAATGGGAGGCGACCTACGAGCAGTACTTC | CSVEWEATYEQYF
TRBJ2-7 | - | TRBV6-6 | TRBD1 | TGTGCCAGCGGTCCGGGACAGGGACCCGAGCAGTACTTC | CASGPGQGPEQYF
TRBJ1-1 | - | TRBV7-2 | TRBD1 | TGTGCCAGCAGCCAGACAGGGGGCGACACTGAAGCTTTCTTT | CASSQTGGDTEAFF
TRBJ2-7 | - | TRBV4-1 | TRBD1 | TGCGCCAGCAGTTTTAACCGGGACAGTACCTACGAGCAGTACTTC | CASSFNRDSTYEQYF
TRBJ1-2 | - | TRBV5-4 | - | TGTGCCAGCAAAAGAGCGGGGGGAGCTAACTATGGCTACACCTTC | CASKRAGGANYGYTF
TRBJ2-7 | - | TRBV5-1 | - | TGCGCCAGCAGCTCGGCGGGACCAACCTACGAGCAGTACTTC | CASSSAGPTYEQYF
TRBJ2-2 | once | TRBV5-1 | TRBD1 | TGCGCCAGCAGCGGAAATCCCGACAGGGGGGATGACACCGGGGAGCTGTTTTTT | CASSGNPDRGDDTGELFF
TRBJ2-7 | - | TRBV4-1 | TRBD1 | TGCGCCAGCAGCCTAAGGGAGACAGGGGGCCCCGAGCAGTACTTC | CASSLRETGGPEQYF
TRBJ2-2 | - | TRBV29-1 | - | TGCAGCGTTGAGGGGGGAACCGGGGAGCTGTTTTTT | CSVEGGTGELFF
TRBJ2-5 | - | TRBV15 | - | TGTGCCACCAGCAGAGATGGAACAGGGAAAGAGACCCAGTACTTC | CATSRDGTGKETQYF
TRBJ2-1 | - | TRBV29-1 | TRBD2 | TGCAGCGTCCCCGTCGGGACTACCCACAATGAGCAGTTCTTC | CSVPVGTTHNEQFF
TRBJ2-3 | - | TRBV19 | TRBD2 | TGTGCCAGTAGTATGACAGCGGGGTACACAGATACGCAGTATTTT | CASSMTAGYTDTQYF
TRBJ2-7 | - | TRBV6-6 | TRBD1 | TGTGCCAGCAGTCGCCAGGACAGGAAGTCCTACGAGCAGTACTTC | CASSRQDRKSYEQYF
TRBJ2-1 | - | TRBV5-1 | - | TGCGCCAGCAGCTTCCCGTGGCAGGTGAACAATGAGCAGTTCTTC | CASSFPWQVNNEQFF
TRBJ2-7 | - | TRBV7-9 | TRBD2 | TGTGCCAGCAGCGCGCCCCTGGGGGCTAGCGGGAGTTCCTACGAGCAGTACTTC | CASSAPLGASGSSYEQYF
TRBJ1-1 | - | TRBV5-1 | - | TGCGCCAGCAGCTTTGCGGGAATGAACACTGAAGCTTTCTTT | CASSFAGMNTEAFF
TRBJ2-1 | once | TRBV6-5 | - | TGTGCCAGCAGTCCTACCGGGGACAATGAGCAGTTCTTC | CASSPTGDNEQFF
TRBJ2-3 | - | TRBV6-5 | - | TGTGCCAGCAGCAAGGGGGTATCGAGCACAGATACGCAGTATTTT | CASSKGVSSTDTQYF
TRBJ2-7 | - | TRBV4-1 | - | TGCGCCAGCAGCCAAGCTGGTGGGCCCTCCTACGAGCAGTACTTC | CASSQAGGPSYEQYF
TRBJ2-7 | - | TRBV14 | - | TGTGCCAGCAGCCAAGAGAGGGGCCCTAACGAGCAGTACTTC | CASSQERGPNEQYF
TRBJ2-7 | - | TRBV6-5 | TRBD2 | TGTGCCAGCAGGGTTAGCGGGGGGGCCTCCTACGAGCAGTACTTC | CASRVSGGASYEQYF
TRBJ2-7 | - | TRBV5-1 | - | TGCGCCAGCAGCTTGGAGAGACAGTTCTCCTACGAGCAGTACTTC | CASSLERQFSYEQYF
TRBJ2-3 | - | TRBV30 | - | TGTGCCGGGGCGGGCCCCAACGCAGATACGCAGTATTTT | CAGAGPNADTQYF
TRBJ1-5 | - | TRBV6-6 | - | TGTGCCAGCAGTAACGGCGGTATACAGCCCCAGCATTTT | CASSNGGIQPQHF
TRBJ2-2 | - | TRBV6-1 | TRBD2 | TGTGCCAGCAGGGAACTAGCGGGGGGTAACACCGGGGAGCTGTTTTTT | CASRELAGGNTGELFF
TRBJ1-2 | - | TRBV6-5 | - | TGTGCCAGCAGTTACTCCGGGCAGACAGTAAACTATGGCTACACCTTC | CASSYSGQTVNYGYTF
TRBJ1-2 | - | TRBV16 | - | TGTGCCAGCAGCCAAGAAGGCAACCCGATCTATGGCTACACCTTC | CASSQEGNPIYGYTF
TRBJ2-7 | - | TRBV5-1 | - | TGCGCCAGCAGCTTGCTGGGACCCCCGAAGGGGCACGAGCAGTACTTC | CASSLLGPPKGHEQYF
TRBJ2-7 | - | TRBV7-9 | - | TGTGCCAGCGCACCGCGGGCTGGGAGCTCCTACGAGCAGTACTTC | CASAPRAGSSYEQYF
TRBJ2-1 | - | TRBV5-1 | - | TGCGCCAGCAGCTTGGGAGGGGAGGCCTACAATGAGCAGTTCTTC | CASSLGGEAYNEQFF
TRBJ2-4 | - | TRBV7-9 | - | TGTGCCAGCAGTCCAGGACACCTAGCCAAAAACATTCAGTACTTC | CASSPGHLAKNIQYF
TRBJ2-3 | few | TRBV6-1 | - | TGTGCCAGCAGTGAGTGGGCCTACACAGATACGCAGTATTTT | CASSEWAYTDTQYF
TRBJ2-5 | - | TRBV7-2 | TRBD2 | TGTGCCAGCACCCCTAGCGGGGGGGCCCTAGAGACCCAGTACTTC | CASTPSGGALETQYF
TRBJ2-7 | - | TRBV7-9 | - | TGTGCCAGCAGCTTAGTAGGGCCGGGAACCTACGAGCAGTACTTC | CASSLVGPGTYEQYF
TRBJ2-7 | - | TRBV5-1 | TRBD2 | TGCGCCAGCAGACTCAGCGGGGGAGCCTCCTACGAGCAGTACTTC | CASRLSGGASYEQYF
TRBJ1-1 | - | TRBV27 | TRBD1 | TGTGCCAGCAGTTTAAACCCCCAGGGGGTGGACACTGAAGCTTTCTTT | CASSLNPQGVDTEAFF
TRBJ2-1 | - | TRBV7-2 | TRBD1 | TGTGCCAGCAGTGCCGGGACAGGAGCTCTGCGTGAGCAGTTCTTC | CASSAGTGALREQFF
TRBJ2-7 | - | TRBV6-5 | TRBD1 | TGTGCCAGCAGGGGACAGGGGGCGAGGGAGCAGTACTTC | CASRGQGAREQYF
TRBJ2-7 | - | TRBV5-6 | - | TGTGCCAGCAGCTCGGGCAGGGCCAACTACGAGCAGTACTTC | CASSSGRANYEQYF
TRBJ2-6 | - | TRBV7-6 | - | TGTGCCAGCAGCTTATCAGGGGCTGGGGCCAACGTCCTGACTTTC | CASSLSGAGANVLTF
TRBJ1-1 | once | TRBV29-1 | - | TGCAGCGTTGAACCGCGGGCGGACGGGTTCAACACTGAAGCTTTCTTT | CSVEPRADGFNTEAFF